The 29 T cell receptor beta chains in this list originate from one sample, sequenced in a study of blood T cells in healthy people across ages. A second PCR, run for about 6 to 11 cycles, used a sample-barcoded 5' primer plus a J-beta primer mix. TCRdb reanalysed the 5' RACE reads using MiXCR and keeps one entry per CDR3 protein. Of around 1.5 million distinct CDR3 sequences detected, 42% appear once; the ten largest clones hold 7% to 9.5%. Material for sequencing was blood. Receptor source: a young woman in good health.

The sample holds a few counts of this clonotype. The chain combines TRBV12-3 or TRBV12-4 with TRBJ2-1; 7 bases map to TRBD2. This CDR3 region has 16 residues. J was trimmed by 7 bases and V by 7 bases; bases with no gene match: 16. The CDR3: CASNDPQRGPGNEQFF. In nucleotides, the CDR3 is TGTGCCAGCAACGATCCCCAGCGGGGCCCAGGGAATGAGCAGTTCTTC.

This clonotype was seen more than once but under ten times. The chain combines TRBV29-1 with TRBJ2-7, with TRBD2 identical over 7 bases. V lost 4 bases to trimming and J lost 5 bases; unmatched junction nucleotides: 8. CDR1 is SQVTM, CDR2 ANQGSEA, per germline. The CDR3 contains 13 residues. The CDR3 DNA reads TGCAGCGTTGGTGCAGCGGGGTCGGACGAGCAGTACTTC. This codes for CSVGAAGSDEQYF.

V gene TRBV12-3 or TRBV12-4 combines with J gene TRBJ2-7; 14 bases map to TRBD2. Trimming took 5 bases from V and 0 from J; bases not matched to a gene: 12. The CDR3 contains 19 residues. Written as DNA, the CDR3 is TGTGCCAGCAGTGGACCGGGACTAGCGGGAGTTCCCCTCTCCTACGAGCAGTACTTC. It encodes CASSGPGLAGVPLSYEQYF.

The chain joins TRBV29-1 to TRBJ1-2; D may be TRBD1 (6 bases). V shed 5 bases and J shed 4 bases, with 17 bases lying between them. There are 14 residues in the CDR3. Germline V gives CDR1 SQVTM, CDR2 ANQGSEA. CDR3 sequence: CSVYYATGSYGYTF. CDR3 DNA sequence: TGCAGCGTTTACTATGCGACAGGCTCCTATGGCTACACCTTC.

V gene TRBV12-3 or TRBV12-4 combines with J gene TRBJ2-7; D call uncertain. Trimming stripped 7 bases from V and 0 bases from J, with 13 bases between. This CDR3 has 14 residues. CDR3 amino acids: CASTLTYSSYEQYF. The CDR3 DNA sequence: TGTGCCAGCACCCTTACGTACAGCTCCTACGAGCAGTACTTC.

The chain combines TRBV7-2 with TRBJ2-1; 8 bases agree with TRBD1. The ends lost 2 bases at V and 10 bases at J; junction bases unmatched: 16. CDR1 is SGHTA and CDR2 is FQGNSA in the germline V gene. This CDR3 is built from 17 residues. CDR3 DNA sequence: TGTGCCAGCAGCTTAAGCCCGCCAGGGGGCCTTTATCGAGAGCAGTTCTTC. It encodes CASSLSPPGGLYREQFF.

This clonotype was seen only a few times. The chain couples TRBV27 to TRBJ2-5, with D perhaps being TRBD1 or TRBD2 (5 bases each). Germline-derived CDR1 and CDR2 are MNHEY and SMNVEV (reference sequence). The V end lost 6 bases, the J end lost 5 bases, and 13 bases lay between the germline ends. This CDR3 comprises 13 residues. The CDR3 DNA follows: TGTGCCAGCAGCCGAGGGGCCATTGAGACCCAGTACTTC. Its translation is CASSRGAIETQYF.

V usage is TRBV6-6 and J usage is TRBJ2-7; possibly TRBD1 or TRBD2 for D (6 bases each). CDR3 length equals 16 residues. Germline V gives CDR1 MNHNY, CDR2 SVGAGI (reference sequence). Trimming took 1 base from V and 3 from J, leaving 16 bases between them. The CDR3 DNA reads TGTGCCAGCAGTTACTATTTCGGGGGCGCCGACTACGAGCAGTACTTC. It codes for CASSYYFGGADYEQYF.

This clonotype was counted many times. The genes are TRBV12-3 or TRBV12-4 and TRBJ2-3; TRBD2 matches 13 bases. V shed 6 bases, J shed 3 bases, and the junction held 3 bases outside the gene matches. The CDR3 totals 15 residues. The CDR3 here is CASRGLAGSTDTQYF. CDR3 nucleotide sequence: TGTGCCAGCAGGGGACTAGCGGGGAGTACAGATACGCAGTATTTT.

This clonotype was counted between two and nine times. As DNA, the CDR3 is TGCAGCGTTGGGATCCCAGGGGTCTATGGCTACACCTTC. This translates into CSVGIPGVYGYTF. The chain carries TRBV29-1 and TRBJ1-2, with D perhaps TRBD1 (6 bases). The V end was cut by 4 bases, the J end by 4 bases, with 13 bases between. Germline V gene data show CDR1 as SQVTM and CDR2 as ANQGSEA. CDR3 size: 13 residues.

By proportion, this clonotype is medium-sized. The J gene is TRBJ2-7, the V gene TRBV6-6; the match to TRBD2 covers 10 bases. With V trimmed by 4 bases and J by 1 base, 7 bases remained unmatched. This CDR3 spans 16 amino acids. Germline V gene lookup returns CDR1 MNHNY and CDR2 SVGAGI (reference sequence). The CDR3: CASSSPGLAPSYEQYF. CDR3 coding DNA: TGTGCCAGCAGTTCCCCGGGACTAGCGCCTTCCTACGAGCAGTACTTC.

The chain uses TRBV11-2 and TRBJ2-7, with D possibly matching TRBD2 (6 bases). Germline V CDR1 and CDR2: SGHAT, FQNNGV. The CDR3 is 15 amino acids. V was clipped by 2 bases and J by 4 bases, with 15 bases between them. Written as DNA, the CDR3 is TGTGCCAGCAGCTTAACCGGGACTTTCAAATACGAGCAGTACTTC. It yields the protein CASSLTGTFKYEQYF.

V usage is TRBV9 and J usage is TRBJ2-2; D is unclear. The V gene's germline CDR1 is SGDLS and CDR2 YYNGEE. This CDR3 is built from 14 residues. Trimming pared 4 bases from V and 9 bases from J, leaving 16 bases between. CDR3: CASSTTGRRWELFF. CDR3 coding DNA: TGTGCCAGCAGCACTACCGGACGGCGTTGGGAGCTGTTTTTT.

The chain couples TRBV29-1 to TRBJ2-1; D might be TRBD2 (5 bases). CDR1 and CDR2 from the germline V gene are SQVTM and ANQGSEA. The CDR3 totals 12 residues. V was trimmed by 6 bases and J by 3 bases, leaving 9 bases between them. The CDR3 sequence: CSVTRYYNEQFF. CDR3 nucleotide sequence: TGCAGCGTCACTAGATACTACAATGAGCAGTTCTTC.

This clonotype has just a few counts. In DNA form, the CDR3 reads TGTGCCAGCAGTATAGGACAGCGACTGTACTTC. This translates into CASSIGQRLYF. The J gene is TRBJ2-7, the V gene TRBV28, with TRBD1 as a possible D gene (6 bases). V gave up 5 bases and J gave up 12 bases, with 14 bases separating them. CDR3 length equals 11 residues. Germline V gives CDR1 MDHEN, CDR2 SYDVKM.

This clonotype was observed a handful of times. The chain joins TRBV5-1 to TRBJ2-7, with 8 bases identical to TRBD1. The length of the CDR3 is 13 residues. V gave up 2 bases and J gave up 5 bases; unmatched junction bases: 3. In germline, CDR1 is SGHRS, CDR2 YFSETQ. CDR3 amino acids: CASSLSGGNEQYF. The CDR3 nucleotides are TGCGCCAGCAGCTTATCAGGGGGCAACGAGCAGTACTTC.

This clonotype was picked up a small number of times. The rearrangement uses TRBV29-1 and TRBJ1-2; 9 positions match TRBD1. The CDR3 totals 16 residues. Germline CDR1 SQVTM, CDR2 ANQGSEA. The V segment lost 7 bases and the J segment 6 bases; nucleotides outside the gene matches: 18. The CDR3 DNA is TGCAGCGACTCCTCCCCCAGGGACAGGGTTTCGAATGGCTACACCTTC. Encoded protein: CSDSSPRDRVSNGYTF.

Only a few counts were recorded for this clonotype. V usage is TRBV7-2 and J usage is TRBJ1-2, with D possibly being TRBD1 (5 bases). Looked up from germline, CDR1 is SGHTA and CDR2 is FQGNSA. The CDR3 contains 13 residues. Deletions cut 4 bases from V and 7 bases from J, with 13 bases between. The CDR3, as DNA: TGTGCCAGCAGCTGGGGGGGGACGAGTGGCTACACCTTC. Its protein product is CASSWGGTSGYTF.

The V call is TRBV30, the J call TRBJ2-3; D might be TRBD2 (6 bases). From germline, CDR1 is GTSNPN and CDR2 SVGIG (reference sequence). The CDR3 runs 16 residues. CDR3 sequence: CAYDRGSRTFPDTQYF. The DNA for the CDR3 is TGTGCTTACGACCGGGGGTCGCGAACCTTCCCAGATACGCAGTATTTT.

The J gene is TRBJ1-1, the V gene TRBV6-5; the match to TRBD1 covers 8 bases. V gave up 6 bases and J gave up 1 base; unmatched junction bases: 7. CDR3 length: 15 residues. From germline, CDR1 is MNHEY and CDR2 SVGAGI. Here the CDR3 reads CASRSEGTGNTEAFF. CDR3 nucleotide sequence: TGTGCCAGCAGATCCGAGGGGACAGGGAACACTGAAGCTTTCTTT.

V gene TRBV4-1 combines with J gene TRBJ1-5, with D possibly being TRBD1 (6 bases). CDR3 length equals 15 residues. Trimming removed 1 base at V and 4 bases at J, with 11 bases between. Per germline, CDR1 MGHRA and CDR2 YSYEKL. The CDR3 nucleotides read TGCGCCAGCAGCCAAGGTCGACAGGAGAATCAGCCCCAGCATTTT. Its translation is CASSQGRQENQPQHF.

V usage is TRBV20-1 and J usage is TRBJ2-7, with D perhaps matching TRBD1 (6 bases). The V end lost 3 bases, the J end lost 7 bases, and 19 bases lay between the germline ends. From germline, CDR1 is DFQATT and CDR2 SNEGSKA (reference sequence). The CDR3 length is 14 residues. The CDR3 coding sequence is TGCAGTGCTAGTGGGGGCCGCTCCTACAATGAGCAGTACTTC. Its translation: CSASGGRSYNEQYF.

V gene TRBV3-1 combines with J gene TRBJ2-4, with D possibly being TRBD1 (5 bases). The J call may be in error: the DNA end matches TRBJ2-7 better. Looked up from germline, CDR1 is LGHDT and CDR2 is YNNKEL (reference sequence). CDR3 length: 13 amino acids. The CDR3 protein is CASSQGGDREQYF. Written as DNA, the CDR3 is TGTGCCAGCAGCCAAGGGGGCGATCGCGAGCAGTACTTC.

The chain is built from TRBV28 and TRBJ1-2; TRBD1 agrees at 8 bases. Germline V lookup: CDR1 MDHEN, CDR2 SYDVKM. The CDR3 totals 14 residues. Trimming at V came to 5 bases and at J to 6 bases, leaving 8 bases not matched to a gene. The CDR3 DNA sequence: TGTGCCAGCAGTGTCTCAGGGGGCTACCATGGCTACACCTTC. Its protein product is CASSVSGGYHGYTF.

This sequence joins TRBV27 and TRBJ2-5; 9 nucleotides match TRBD2. The junction had 16 bases not matched to a gene; V was cut back by 4 bases and J by 4 bases. CDR1 and CDR2 (germline): MNHEY, SMNVEV (reference sequence). This CDR3 has 18 amino acids. This CDR3 reads CASSSYWAGGGPPETQYF. CDR3 DNA: TGTGCCAGCAGTTCCTATTGGGCGGGAGGGGGCCCTCCAGAGACCCAGTACTTC.

The chain is built from TRBV4-1 and TRBJ1-5; 7 nucleotides agree with TRBD1. The germline V gene has CDR1 MGHRA and CDR2 YSYEKL. The V gene end was trimmed by 1 base and the J gene end by 4 bases; junction bases not matched to a gene: 4. The CDR3 spans 15 residues. The CDR3: CASSQGRQGNQPQHF. DNA for the CDR3: TGCGCCAGCAGCCAAGGGAGACAGGGAAATCAGCCCCAGCATTTT.

The gene calls are TRBV5-1 and TRBJ1-5, with a weak D call TRBD1 (6 bases). CDR3 length: 15 amino acids. Trimming took 4 bases from V and 8 from J, leaving 19 bases between them. CDR1 SGHRS and CDR2 YFSETQ come from the germline V gene. The CDR3: CASSLGGGPAEPQHF. The DNA for the CDR3 is TGCGCCAGCAGCCTCGGGGGCGGGCCCGCGGAGCCCCAGCATTTT.

This clonotype has more than one count but fewer than ten. This chain joins TRBV12-3 or TRBV12-4 and TRBJ2-3, with 8 positions matching TRBD2. The CDR3 is 13 residues long. V gave up 8 bases and J gave up 7 bases; unmatched junction bases: 8. The CDR3 loop reads CASGTGGQHTQYF. The CDR3 DNA follows: TGTGCCAGCGGGACGGGGGGGCAACATACGCAGTATTTT.

This rearrangement joins TRBV6-6 to TRBJ2-5; 10 bases fit TRBD2. CDR1 is MNHNY and CDR2 is SVGAGI in the germline V gene (reference sequence). This CDR3 has 15 residues. Germline trimming cut 5 bases from V and 11 bases from J; bases unmatched to any gene: 14. The CDR3 bases are TGTGCCAGCAGTCTAGCGGGGGAGCCCTCCAATGAGCAGTACTTC. Residues: CASSLAGEPSNEQYF.